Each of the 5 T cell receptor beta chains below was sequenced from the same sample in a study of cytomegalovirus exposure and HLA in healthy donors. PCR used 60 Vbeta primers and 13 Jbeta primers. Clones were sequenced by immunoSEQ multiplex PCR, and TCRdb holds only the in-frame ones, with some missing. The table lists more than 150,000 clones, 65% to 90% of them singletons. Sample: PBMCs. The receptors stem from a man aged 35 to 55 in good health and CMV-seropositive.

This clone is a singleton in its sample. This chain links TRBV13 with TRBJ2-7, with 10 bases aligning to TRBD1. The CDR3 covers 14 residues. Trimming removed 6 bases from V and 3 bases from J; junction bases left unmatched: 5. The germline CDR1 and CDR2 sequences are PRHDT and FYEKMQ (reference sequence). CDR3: CASSGGQGFYEQYF. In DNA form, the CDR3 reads TGTGCCAGCAGTGGGGGACAGGGGTTCTACGAGCAGTACTTC. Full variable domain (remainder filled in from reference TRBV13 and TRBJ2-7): AAGVIQSPRHLIKEKRETATLKCYPIPRHDTVYWYQQGPGQDPQFLISFYEKMQSDKGSIPDRFSAQQFSDYHSELNMSSLELGDSALYFCASSGGQGFYEQYFGPGTRLTVT.

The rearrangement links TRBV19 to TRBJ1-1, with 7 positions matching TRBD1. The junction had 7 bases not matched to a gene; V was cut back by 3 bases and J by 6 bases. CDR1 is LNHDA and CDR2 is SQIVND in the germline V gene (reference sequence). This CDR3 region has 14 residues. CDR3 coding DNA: TGTGCCAGTAGTATTTCAGGGGGGACGTCTGAAGCTTTCTTT. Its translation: CASSISGGTSEAFF.

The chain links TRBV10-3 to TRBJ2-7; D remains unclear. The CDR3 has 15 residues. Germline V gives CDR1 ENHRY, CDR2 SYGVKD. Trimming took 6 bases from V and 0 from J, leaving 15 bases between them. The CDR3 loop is CAIRKTSLSSYEQYF. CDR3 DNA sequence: TGTGCCATCAGGAAGACATCATTGAGCTCCTACGAGCAGTACTTC.

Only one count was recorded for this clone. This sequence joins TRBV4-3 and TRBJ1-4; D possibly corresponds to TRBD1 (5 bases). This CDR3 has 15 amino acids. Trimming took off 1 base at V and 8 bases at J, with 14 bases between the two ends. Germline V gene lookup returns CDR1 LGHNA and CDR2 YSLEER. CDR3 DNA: TGCGCCAGCAGCCAAGTCGGGGGGATCGACGAAAAACTGTTTTTT. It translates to CASSQVGGIDEKLFF.

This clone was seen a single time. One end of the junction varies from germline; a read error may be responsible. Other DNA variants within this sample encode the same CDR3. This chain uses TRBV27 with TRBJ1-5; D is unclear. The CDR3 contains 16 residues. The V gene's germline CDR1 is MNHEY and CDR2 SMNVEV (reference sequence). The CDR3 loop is CASRVIGQFPDQPQHF. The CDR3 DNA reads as TGTGCCAGCAGGGTCATTGGGCAGTTTCCTGATCAGCCTCAGCATTTT.